This entry lists 18 T cell receptor beta chains sequenced from one sample in a study of PD-1 blockade in classical Hodgkin lymphoma. Clones were read by immunoSEQ multiplex PCR, and TCRdb kept only the in-frame ones, dropping some. The sample has some 15,000 clones; 89% are singletons. Time point of the sample: cycle 4 day 1 (C4D1), after more than five weeks of nivolumab. Brentuximab vedotin exposure varied, and every patient relapsed after autologous stem cell transplantation. Researchers pulled CD8+ T cells out of thawed PBMCs using magnetic negative selection. The specimen was CD8+ T cells from blood, collected before the fourth cycle of nivolumab. Receptors originate from a human donor with classical Hodgkin lymphoma.

The chain couples TRBV19 to TRBJ2-3; tentative D call: TRBD1 (5 bases). From germline, CDR1 is LNHDA and CDR2 SQIVND (reference sequence). The V end was cut by 1 base, the J end by 11 bases, with 16 bases between. The CDR3 totals 14 residues. CDR3 sequence reads: CASSIGPVRGWQYF. Here the CDR3 DNA reads TGTGCCAGTAGTATAGGGCCGGTAAGGGGTTGGCAGTATTTT.

This chain joins TRBV28 and TRBJ2-7, with D possibly TRBD2 on 5 matching bases. With 2 bases removed from V and 2 bases from J, the gap between germline ends came to 16 bases. The germline V gene encodes CDR1 MDHEN and CDR2 SYDVKM. CDR3 size: 16 residues. CDR3 protein: CASSLGSGNPTYEQYF. The CDR3 DNA reads TGTGCCAGCAGTTTAGGTTCGGGGAATCCTACCTACGAGCAGTACTTC.

The genes are TRBV6-5 and TRBJ2-7, with 7 bases that match TRBD2. Germline assignment: CDR1 MNHEY and CDR2 SVGAGI. V shed 4 bases and J 2 bases; nucleotides not matched to a gene: 5. The CDR3 sequence is 14 residues long. This CDR3 is CASSFAAGTYEQYF. As DNA, the CDR3 is TGTGCCAGCAGTTTCGCAGCGGGAACCTACGAGCAGTACTTC.

The chain is built from TRBV28 and TRBJ2-3, with 9 bases fitting TRBD2. The V and J ends lost 5 bases and 2 bases, in that order; junction bases with no gene match: 5. This CDR3 spans 15 amino acids. Germline loops: CDR1 MDHEN, CDR2 SYDVKM. The CDR3 DNA sequence: TGTGCCAGCAGTCCCGGGACTAGCCTCACAGATACGCAGTATTTT. As protein: CASSPGTSLTDTQYF.

V gene TRBV11-2 combines with J gene TRBJ2-3; 8 nucleotides line up with TRBD2. Germline CDR1 reads SGHAT; CDR2 reads FQNNGV. This CDR3 comprises 15 residues. The V gene end was trimmed by 5 bases and the J gene end by 2 bases; junction bases not matched to a gene: 6. The CDR3, as DNA: TGTGCCAGCAGCCCGAACGGGGGGGTCACAGATACGCAGTATTTT. Its translation: CASSPNGGVTDTQYF. Full variable domain (outside the CDR3, taken from reference TRBV11-2 and TRBJ2-3): EAGVAQSPRYKIIEKRQSVAFWCNPISGHATLYWYQQILGQGPKLLIQFQNNGVVDDSQLPKDRFSAERLKGVDSTLKIQPAKLEDSAVYLCASSPNGGVTDTQYFGPGTRLTVL.

The J gene is TRBJ2-3, the V gene TRBV4-1; 11 positions agree with TRBD2. The CDR3 contains 14 residues. The ends lost 4 bases at V and 6 bases at J; junction bases unmatched: 3. Germline values: CDR1 MGHRA, CDR2 YSYEKL. The CDR3 nucleotides read TGCGCCAGCAGCCCACTAGCGGGAGCGGATACGCAGTATTTT. Translating it yields CASSPLAGADTQYF.

This chain links TRBV5-6 with TRBJ2-4; D unresolved. Per germline, CDR1 SGHDT and CDR2 YYEEEE. The CDR3 runs 14 residues. The germline V and J ends were trimmed by 1 base and 7 bases, with 12 bases remaining between them. The DNA of the CDR3 is TGTGCCAGCAGCTTGTGGAGCGAGGTGAACATTCAGTACTTC. It translates to CASSLWSEVNIQYF.

The chain has TRBV19 and TRBJ1-5; possible D gene TRBD1, 5 bases. Trimming took 6 bases from V and 4 from J, leaving 7 bases between them. The CDR3 contains 12 residues. Germline V CDR1 and CDR2: LNHDA, SQIVND (reference sequence). CDR3 loop: CASRGVNQPQHF. The CDR3 DNA reads as TGTGCCAGTAGAGGGGTTAATCAGCCCCAGCATTTT.

The chain employs TRBV6-1 and TRBJ2-7; D is undetermined. CDR1 MNHNS and CDR2 SASEGT come from the germline V gene. The CDR3 contains 13 residues. Trimming pared 4 bases from V and 1 base from J, leaving 8 bases between. The CDR3 nucleotides read TGTGCCAGCAGTGTAGGGATTTCCTACGAGCAGTACTTC. This codes for CASSVGISYEQYF.

The CDR3, as DNA: TGTGCCAGTAGTATTGTGGTCACCGGGGAGCTGTTTTTT. Translation: CASSIVVTGELFF. The V call is TRBV19, the J call TRBJ2-2; D is uncertain. The CDR3 length is 13 residues. The V gene lost 3 bases and the J gene lost 4 bases, with 6 bases spanning the gap. Looked up from germline, CDR1 is LNHDA and CDR2 is SQIVND (reference sequence).

The chain employs TRBV14 and TRBJ2-7; D not certain. V lost 4 bases and J lost 0, with 16 bases in between. CDR1 SGHDN and CDR2 FVKESK come from the germline V gene. The CDR3 has 16 amino acids. The CDR3 reads CASSLSSASGSYEQYF. DNA of the CDR3: TGTGCCAGCAGCCTATCGAGCGCGAGTGGCTCCTACGAGCAGTACTTC.

The rearrangement links TRBV5-1 to TRBJ2-1, with D perhaps assigned TRBD1 or TRBD2 (5 bases each). The germline V gene has CDR1 SGHRS and CDR2 YFSETQ. Trimming took 4 bases from V and 5 from J, leaving 19 bases between them. The CDR3 is made up of 16 amino acids. The CDR3, as DNA: TGCGCCAGCAGCAGGTCCGGGACGTCTTACGACAATGAGCAGTTCTTC. Its protein is CASSRSGTSYDNEQFF.

This clone was detected only once. This sequence joins TRBV2 and TRBJ2-5; TRBD1 matches at 7 bases. The CDR3 spans 17 residues. From germline, CDR1 is SNHLY and CDR2 FYNNEI. Trimming at V came to 0 bases and at J to 5 bases, leaving 12 bases not matched to a gene. For the CDR3, the DNA is TGTGCCAGCAGTGAAGCGCTGGGACAGCCAAGGTGGGAGACCCAGTACTTC. Amino acids: CASSEALGQPRWETQYF.

The V gene is TRBV27, the J gene TRBJ1-1; D gene uncertain. Looked up from germline, CDR1 is MNHEY and CDR2 is SMNVEV (reference sequence). The CDR3 consists of 14 residues. V lost 3 bases, J lost 2 bases, and 10 bases lay in between. The CDR3 is CASSFGRLNTEAFF. The CDR3 coding sequence is TGTGCCAGCAGTTTCGGCAGACTTAACACTGAAGCTTTCTTT.

The chain employs TRBV5-1 and TRBJ2-3; D may correspond to TRBD1 or TRBD2 (5 bases each). Germline CDR1 and CDR2: SGHRS and YFSETQ. The length of the CDR3 is 14 residues. Trimming left V 3 bases short and J 4 bases short, with 12 bases between. Written as DNA, the CDR3 is TGCGCCAGCAGCTCGACGGGGCGGGCAGATACGCAGTATTTT. It translates to CASSSTGRADTQYF.

The rearrangement uses TRBV5-6 and TRBJ2-4; possibly TRBD1 or TRBD2 for D (6 bases each). This CDR3 comprises 14 residues. The germline gives CDR1 SGHDT, CDR2 YYEEEE. The V gene lost 3 bases and the J gene lost 7 bases, with 14 bases spanning the gap. CDR3 protein: CASSSPEGGNIQYF. In nucleotides, the CDR3 is TGTGCCAGCAGCTCCCCGGAGGGGGGTAACATTCAGTACTTC.

V gene TRBV19 combines with J gene TRBJ2-1, with a weak D call TRBD2 (5 bases). With 7 bases removed from V and 8 bases from J, the gap between germline ends came to 15 bases. This CDR3 spans 13 amino acids. CDR1 and CDR2 from the germline V gene are LNHDA and SQIVND (reference sequence). CDR3 region: CASTYSDSDEQFF. DNA for the CDR3: TGTGCCAGTACCTATAGCGACTCCGATGAGCAGTTCTTC. Variable domain in full (rest from reference TRBV19 and TRBJ2-1): DGGITQSPKYLFRKEGQNVTLSCEQNLNHDAMYWYRQDPGQGLRLIYYSQIVNDFQKGDIAEGYSVSREKKESFPLTVTSAQKNPTAFYLCASTYSDSDEQFFGPGTRLTVL.

This chain uses TRBV10-1 with TRBJ2-1, with a weak D call TRBD1 (5 bases). The CDR3 has 14 amino acids. Germline values: CDR1 WNHNN, CDR2 SYGVQD (reference sequence). V dropped 4 bases and J dropped 4 bases, with 11 bases sitting between them. The CDR3 sequence: CASSVDRGYNEQFF. The CDR3 DNA reads TGCGCCAGCAGTGTTGACAGAGGATACAATGAGCAGTTCTTC.